This is a list of T cell receptor beta chains from one sample in a study of T-cell reconstitution after alpha-beta-depleted transplantation in children. TCRdb called the PCR reads again in MiXCR, with one record for every CDR3 protein. Of about 120,000 distinct CDR3 sequences in the sample, more than 20% were seen once. Sequences were derived from PBMCs, mostly from graft donor cells, sampled 180 days after TCRalphabeta/CD19-depleted stem cell transplant. The receptor source for this set is a male patient aged 2-9 years who had a stem cell transplant for chronic granulomatous disease, so the T cells may come from the graft donor. Both conserved end residues are part of each CDR3. A D gene is named only where the DNA matches it firmly. Clone size appears in some rows only: once, few, many, or a class for an expanded clone.

CDR3 length	clone size	J gene	D gene	V gene	CDR3 protein	CDR3 DNA
15	many	TRBJ2-1	TRBD1	TRBV20-1	CSAKTGADLYNEQFF	TGCAGTGCTAAGACAGGGGCGGACCTATACAATGAGCAGTTCTTC
15	NA	TRBJ2-7	NA	TRBV7-8	CASSLDSTSSYEQYF	TGTGCCAGCAGCTTAGATAGTACCAGCTCCTACGAGCAGTACTTC
14	few	TRBJ1-2	NA	TRBV5-1	CASSAPTGKDGYTF	TGCGCCAGCAGCGCGCCAACCGGGAAGGATGGCTACACCTTC
14	NA	TRBJ2-7	NA	TRBV7-9	CASSLTDVSYEQYF	TGTGCCAGCAGCTTAACAGACGTTTCCTACGAGCAGTACTTC
15	many	TRBJ2-1	TRBD2	TRBV3-1	CASTGGTSGYNEQFF	TGTGCCAGCACCGGAGGGACTAGCGGGTACAATGAGCAGTTCTTC
13	NA	TRBJ2-7	NA	TRBV7-3	CASSLGGDYEQYF	TGTGCCAGCAGCTTGGGCGGAGACTACGAGCAGTACTTC
16	NA	TRBJ2-7	TRBD2	TRBV10-3	CAISERSGRQNYEQYF	TGTGCCATCAGCGAGCGTAGCGGGAGACAGAACTACGAGCAGTACTTC
14	many	TRBJ2-7	NA	TRBV10-3	CAISVGPDSYEQYF	TGTGCCATCAGTGTGGGACCGGACTCCTACGAGCAGTACTTC
17	few	TRBJ2-3	NA	TRBV9	CASSVAGLAALTDTQYF	TGTGCCAGCAGCGTAGCGGGTCTAGCTGCCCTGACAGATACGCAGTATTTT
14	NA	TRBJ2-2	TRBD2	TRBV7-9	CAGTSSGLTGELFF	TGTGCCGGTACCTCTAGCGGCCTCACCGGGGAGCTGTTTTTT
16	few	TRBJ2-7	TRBD2	TRBV5-5	CASSFKREAYSYEQYF	TGTGCCAGCAGCTTCAAGCGGGAGGCGTACTCCTACGAGCAGTACTTC
16	NA	TRBJ2-4	NA	TRBV4-3	CASSQEAGFAKNIQYF	TGCGCCAGCAGCCAAGAAGCTGGGTTCGCCAAAAACATTCAGTACTTC
14	few	TRBJ2-2	TRBD2	TRBV29-1	CSVKAGANTGELFF	TGCAGCGTTAAAGCGGGAGCGAACACCGGGGAGCTGTTTTTT
16	NA	TRBJ2-5	TRBD2	TRBV20-1	CCASGVGRGGYETQYF	TGCTGTGCTAGCGGGGTTGGGCGGGGGGGCTATGAGACCCAGTACTTC
17	many	TRBJ2-7	TRBD2	TRBV5-1	CASSLVVAGRSSYEQYF	TGCGCCAGCAGCTTGGTTGTAGCGGGGAGGAGCTCCTACGAGCAGTACTTC
13	NA	TRBJ2-5	NA	TRBV29-1	CSVADPRGETQYF	TGCAGCGTGGCCGACCCAAGGGGAGAGACCCAGTACTTC
15	many	TRBJ2-7	NA	TRBV12-3/TRBV12-4	CASSLRFGSPYEQYF	TGTGCCAGCAGTTTGAGATTCGGGTCCCCCTACGAGCAGTACTTC
12	NA	TRBJ2-1	NA	TRBV5-1	CASGREGLEQFF	TGCGCCAGCGGTCGGGAAGGGCTTGAGCAGTTCTTC
11	NA	TRBJ1-1	NA	TRBV29-1	CSVVGNTEAFF	TGCAGCGTTGTAGGGAACACTGAAGCTTTCTTT
16	NA	TRBJ1-6	NA	TRBV5-6	CASSLDPGLRNSPLHF	TGTGCCAGCAGCTTGGATCCCGGACTCCGTAATTCACCCCTCCACTTT
13	NA	TRBJ2-7	NA	TRBV5-1	CASSLFRTYEQYF	TGCGCCAGCAGCTTGTTCAGGACCTACGAGCAGTACTTC
15	many	TRBJ2-7	NA	TRBV5-1	CASSLTQGTSYEQYF	TGCGCCAGCAGCTTAACCCAGGGGACCTCCTACGAGCAGTACTTC
13	NA	TRBJ2-1	TRBD2	TRBV6-5	CASSSPLLAEQFF	TGTGCCAGCAGTTCTCCCTTACTAGCGGAGCAGTTCTTC
15	NA	TRBJ2-7	NA	TRBV5-1	CASSEGVRAEHEQYF	TGCGCCAGCAGCGAGGGTGTCAGGGCGGAACACGAGCAGTACTTC
13	NA	TRBJ2-5	TRBD1	TRBV12-3/TRBV12-4	CASGDSYQETQYF	TGTGCCAGCGGGGACAGCTACCAAGAGACCCAGTACTTC
18	few	TRBJ1-5	TRBD1	TRBV4-2	CASSPDVRQGMNNQPQHF	TGTGCCAGCAGCCCGGACGTTAGACAGGGAATGAACAATCAGCCCCAGCATTTT
15	many	TRBJ2-7	NA	TRBV5-1	CASSLGGSEAYEQYF	TGCGCCAGCAGCTTGGGGGGTAGCGAGGCCTACGAGCAGTACTTC
13	many	TRBJ1-2	NA	TRBV20-1	CSARAGTNYGYTF	TGCAGTGCTAGGGCAGGAACTAACTATGGCTACACCTTC
14	few	TRBJ1-5	NA	TRBV12-3/TRBV12-4	CASSLGRGNQPQHF	TGTGCCAGCAGTTTAGGCCGTGGCAATCAGCCCCAGCATTTT
15	NA	TRBJ1-1	NA	TRBV20-1	CSARDRVKSDTEAFF	TGCAGTGCTAGAGACAGGGTAAAGTCGGACACTGAAGCTTTCTTT
12	few	TRBJ2-5	NA	TRBV15	CATKSEAETQYF	TGTGCCACCAAGAGCGAGGCAGAGACCCAGTACTTC
13	many	TRBJ1-1	TRBD1	TRBV5-1	CASSFGDRTEAFF	TGCGCCAGCAGCTTTGGGGACAGGACTGAAGCTTTCTTT
15	many	TRBJ1-1	TRBD1	TRBV5-6	CASSLPTGRNTEAFF	TGTGCCAGCAGCTTGCCGACAGGGAGGAACACTGAAGCTTTCTTT
15	many	TRBJ1-5	TRBD1	TRBV12-3/TRBV12-4	CASSFKGQGNQPQHF	TGTGCCAGCAGTTTCAAGGGACAGGGCAATCAGCCCCAGCATTTT
14	many	TRBJ2-3	TRBD2	TRBV20-1	CSAKRNRRGNPQYF	TGCAGTGCTAAAAGGAATCGGCGGGGGAACCCGCAGTATTTT
15	many	TRBJ1-2	TRBD1	TRBV29-1	CSVDSQGGTGNGYTF	TGCAGCGTTGATTCCCAAGGGGGGACAGGGAATGGCTACACCTTC
17	many	TRBJ2-5	NA	TRBV25-1	CASSEMTDSPKEETQYF	TGTGCCAGCAGTGAAATGACGGACTCCCCCAAAGAAGAGACCCAGTACTTC
15	NA	TRBJ2-3	TRBD2	TRBV5-1	CASSLFGGDTDTQYF	TGCGCCAGCAGCTTGTTCGGGGGGGACACAGATACGCAGTATTTT
13	few	TRBJ1-1	NA	TRBV20-1	CSASWGAGTEAFF	TGCAGTGCTAGTTGGGGGGCTGGCACTGAAGCTTTCTTT
14	many	TRBJ2-1	TRBD1	TRBV4-3	CASSPGTGYNEQFF	TGCGCCAGCAGCCCCGGGACAGGATACAATGAGCAGTTCTTC
11	many	TRBJ2-1	NA	TRBV5-1	CASSYIGEQFF	TGCGCCAGCAGCTATATCGGGGAGCAGTTCTTC
12	NA	TRBJ1-1	NA	TRBV29-1	CSVEDPGAEAFF	TGCAGCGTTGAAGATCCAGGGGCTGAAGCTTTCTTT
14	medium-sized	TRBJ1-2	NA	TRBV20-1	CSARDRQAYYGYTF	TGCAGTGCTAGAGATCGTCAGGCTTACTATGGCTACACCTTC